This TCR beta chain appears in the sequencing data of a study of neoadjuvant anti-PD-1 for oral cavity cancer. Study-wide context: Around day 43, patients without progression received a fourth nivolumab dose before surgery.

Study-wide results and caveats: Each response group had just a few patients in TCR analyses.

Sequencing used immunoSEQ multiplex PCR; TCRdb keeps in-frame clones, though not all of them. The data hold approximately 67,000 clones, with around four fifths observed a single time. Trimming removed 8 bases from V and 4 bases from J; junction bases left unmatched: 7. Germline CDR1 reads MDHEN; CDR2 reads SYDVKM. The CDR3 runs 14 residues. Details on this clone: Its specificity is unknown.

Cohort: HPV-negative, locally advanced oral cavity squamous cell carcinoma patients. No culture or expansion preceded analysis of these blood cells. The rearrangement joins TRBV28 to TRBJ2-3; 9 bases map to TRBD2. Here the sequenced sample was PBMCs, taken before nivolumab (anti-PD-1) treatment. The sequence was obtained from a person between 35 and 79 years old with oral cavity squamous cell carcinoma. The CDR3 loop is CASLEGGRADTQYF. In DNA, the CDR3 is TGTGCCAGCTTGGAAGGCGGGAGGGCAGATACGCAGTATTTT.